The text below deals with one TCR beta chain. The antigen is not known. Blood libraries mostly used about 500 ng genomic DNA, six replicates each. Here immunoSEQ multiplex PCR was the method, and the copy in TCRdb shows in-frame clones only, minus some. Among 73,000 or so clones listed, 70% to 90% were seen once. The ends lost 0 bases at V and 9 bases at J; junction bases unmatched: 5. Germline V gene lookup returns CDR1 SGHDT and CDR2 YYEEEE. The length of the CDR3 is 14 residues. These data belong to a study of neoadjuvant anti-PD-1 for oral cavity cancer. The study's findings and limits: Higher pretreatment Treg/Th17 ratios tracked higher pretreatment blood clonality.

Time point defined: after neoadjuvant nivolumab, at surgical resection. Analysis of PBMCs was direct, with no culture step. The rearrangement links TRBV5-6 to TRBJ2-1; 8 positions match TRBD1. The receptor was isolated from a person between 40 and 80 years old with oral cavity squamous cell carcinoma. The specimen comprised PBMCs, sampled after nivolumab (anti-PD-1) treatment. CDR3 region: CASSLGQGFGEQFF. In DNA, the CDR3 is TGTGCCAGCAGCTTGGGACAGGGGTTCGGTGAGCAGTTCTTC.